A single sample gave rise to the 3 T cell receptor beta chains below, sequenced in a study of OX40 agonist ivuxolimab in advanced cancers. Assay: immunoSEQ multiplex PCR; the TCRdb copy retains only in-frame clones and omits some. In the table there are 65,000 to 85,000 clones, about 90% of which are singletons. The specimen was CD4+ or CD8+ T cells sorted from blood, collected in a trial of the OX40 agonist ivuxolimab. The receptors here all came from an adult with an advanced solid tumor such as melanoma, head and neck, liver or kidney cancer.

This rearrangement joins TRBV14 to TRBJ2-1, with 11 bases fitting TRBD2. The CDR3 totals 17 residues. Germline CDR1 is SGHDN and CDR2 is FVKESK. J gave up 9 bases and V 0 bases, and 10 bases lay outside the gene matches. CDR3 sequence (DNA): TGTGCCAGCAGCCAAGATTCTCTAGCGGGGGGAATAGGTGAGCAGTTCTTC. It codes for CASSQDSLAGGIGEQFF. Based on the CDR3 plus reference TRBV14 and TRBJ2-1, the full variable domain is EAGVTQFPSHSVIEKGQTVTLRCDPISGHDNLYWYRRVMGKEIKFLLHFVKESKQDESGMPNNRFLAERTGGTYSTLKVQPAELEDSGVYFCASSQDSLAGGIGEQFFGPGTRLTVL.

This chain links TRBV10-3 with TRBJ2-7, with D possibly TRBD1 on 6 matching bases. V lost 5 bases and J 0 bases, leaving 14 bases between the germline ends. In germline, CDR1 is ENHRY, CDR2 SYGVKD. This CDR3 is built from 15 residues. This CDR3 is CAISSGTFSSYEQYF. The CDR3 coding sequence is TGTGCCATCAGTTCCGGGACATTTTCCTCCTACGAGCAGTACTTC.

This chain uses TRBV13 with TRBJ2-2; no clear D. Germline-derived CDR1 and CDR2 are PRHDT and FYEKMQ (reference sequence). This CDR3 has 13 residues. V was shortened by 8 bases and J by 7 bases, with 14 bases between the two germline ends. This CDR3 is CASSEALVGELFF. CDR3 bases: TGTGCCAGCTCCGAGGCCCTCGTCGGGGAGCTGTTTTTT. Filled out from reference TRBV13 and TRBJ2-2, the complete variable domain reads AAGVIQSPRHLIKEKRETATLKCYPIPRHDTVYWYQQGPGQDPQFLISFYEKMQSDKGSIPDRFSAQQFSDYHSELNMSSLELGDSALYFCASSEALVGELFFGEGSRLTVL.